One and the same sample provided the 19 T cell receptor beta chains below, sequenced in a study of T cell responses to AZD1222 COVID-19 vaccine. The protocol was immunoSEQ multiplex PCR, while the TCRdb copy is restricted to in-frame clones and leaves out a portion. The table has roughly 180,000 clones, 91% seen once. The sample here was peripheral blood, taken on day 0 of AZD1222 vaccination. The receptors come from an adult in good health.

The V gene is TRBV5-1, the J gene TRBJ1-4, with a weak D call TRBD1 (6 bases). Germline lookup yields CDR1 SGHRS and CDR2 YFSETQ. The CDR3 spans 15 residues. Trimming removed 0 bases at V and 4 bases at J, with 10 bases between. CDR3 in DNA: TGCGCCAGCAGCTTGGCGGGCAGGGGTAATGAAAAACTGTTTTTT. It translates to CASSLAGRGNEKLFF.

CDR3 sequence (DNA): TGTGCCTGGAGTGGGGTGACAATCAGTTCACCCCTCCACTTT. It specifies CAWSGVTISSPLHF. The rearrangement uses TRBV30 and TRBJ1-6, with D unresolved. The CDR3 spans 14 residues. Germline V CDR1 and CDR2: GTSNPN, SVGIG (reference sequence). Trimming pared 1 base from V and 9 bases from J, leaving 13 bases between.

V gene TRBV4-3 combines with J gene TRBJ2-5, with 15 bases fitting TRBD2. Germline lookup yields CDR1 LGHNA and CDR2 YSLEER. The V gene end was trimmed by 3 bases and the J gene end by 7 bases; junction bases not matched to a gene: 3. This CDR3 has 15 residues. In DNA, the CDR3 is TGCGCCAGCAGCCAGGGACTAGCGGGGGGTGGGACCCAGTACTTC. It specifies CASSQGLAGGGTQYF.

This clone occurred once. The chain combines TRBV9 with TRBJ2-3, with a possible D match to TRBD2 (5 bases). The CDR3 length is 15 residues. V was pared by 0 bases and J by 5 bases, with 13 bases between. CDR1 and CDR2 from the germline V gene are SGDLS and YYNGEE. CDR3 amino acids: CASSVESGRVDTQYF. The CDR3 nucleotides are TGTGCCAGCAGCGTAGAATCGGGGAGAGTAGATACGCAGTATTTT.

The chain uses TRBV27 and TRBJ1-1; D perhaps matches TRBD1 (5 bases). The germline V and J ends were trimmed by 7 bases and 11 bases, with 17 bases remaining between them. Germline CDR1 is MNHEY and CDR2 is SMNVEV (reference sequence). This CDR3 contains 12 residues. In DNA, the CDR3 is TGTGCCAGCAAACGAGGGGCCACGACGGCTTTCTTT. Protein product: CASKRGATTAFF.

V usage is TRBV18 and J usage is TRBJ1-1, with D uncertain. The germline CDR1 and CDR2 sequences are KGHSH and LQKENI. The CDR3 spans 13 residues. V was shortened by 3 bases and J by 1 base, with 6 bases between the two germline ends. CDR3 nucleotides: TGTGCCAGCTCACCTGAAGCGAACACTGAAGCTTTCTTT. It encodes CASSPEANTEAFF.

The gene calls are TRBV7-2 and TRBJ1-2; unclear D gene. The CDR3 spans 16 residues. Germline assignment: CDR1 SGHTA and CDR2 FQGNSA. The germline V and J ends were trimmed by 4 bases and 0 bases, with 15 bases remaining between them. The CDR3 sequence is CASSSRSGRTNYGYTF. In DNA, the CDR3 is TGTGCCAGCAGCTCCCGGTCGGGGAGAACTAACTATGGCTACACCTTC.

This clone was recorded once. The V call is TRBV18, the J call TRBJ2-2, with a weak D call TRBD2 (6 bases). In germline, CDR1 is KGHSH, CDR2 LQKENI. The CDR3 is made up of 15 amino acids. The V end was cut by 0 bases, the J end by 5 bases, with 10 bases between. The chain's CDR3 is CASSPPAAGTGELFF. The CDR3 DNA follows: TGTGCCAGCTCACCACCAGCCGCGGGGACCGGGGAGCTGTTTTTT. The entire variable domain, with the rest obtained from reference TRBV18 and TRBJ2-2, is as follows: NAGVMQNPRHLVRRRGQEARLRCSPMKGHSHVYWYRQLPEEGLKFMVYLQKENIIDESGMPKERFSAEFPKEGPSILRIQQVVRGDSAAYFCASSPPAAGTGELFFGEGSRLTVL.

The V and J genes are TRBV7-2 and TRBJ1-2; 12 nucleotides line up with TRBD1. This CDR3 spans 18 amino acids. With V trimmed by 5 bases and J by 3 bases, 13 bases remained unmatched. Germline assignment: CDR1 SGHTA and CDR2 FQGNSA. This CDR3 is CASSPDSGTGGGDYGYTF. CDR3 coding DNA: TGTGCCAGCAGCCCCGATTCCGGGACAGGGGGCGGCGACTATGGCTACACCTTC.

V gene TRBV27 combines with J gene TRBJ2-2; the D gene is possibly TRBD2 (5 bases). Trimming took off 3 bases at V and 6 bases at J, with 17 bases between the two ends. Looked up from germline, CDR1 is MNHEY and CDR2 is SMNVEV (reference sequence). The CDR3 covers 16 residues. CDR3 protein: CASSFYGVGGPGELFF. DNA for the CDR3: TGTGCCAGCAGTTTTTACGGGGTGGGTGGTCCCGGGGAGCTGTTTTTT.

CDR3 in DNA: TGTGCCAGAAGCTGTACCCAGGGACGGAACTCTGGAAACACCATATATTTT. Translating gives CARSCTQGRNSGNTIYF. J is TRBJ1-3 and V is TRBV5-3; the D gene is possibly TRBD1 (5 bases). TRBV5-3 has ORF status, its function being uncertain. CDR3 size: 17 residues. Trimming cost V 3 bases and J 0 bases, with 16 bases left between them.

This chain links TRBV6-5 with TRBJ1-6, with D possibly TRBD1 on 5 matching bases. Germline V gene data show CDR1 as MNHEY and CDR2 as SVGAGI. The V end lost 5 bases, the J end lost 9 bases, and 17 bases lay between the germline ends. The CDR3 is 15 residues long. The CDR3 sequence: CASSPTDTGSSPLHF. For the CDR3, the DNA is TGTGCCAGCAGTCCAACGGACACGGGGAGTTCACCCCTCCACTTT.

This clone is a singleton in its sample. The chain's CDR3 is CAWAKGNTEAFF. DNA for the CDR3: TGTGCCTGGGCGAAGGGGAACACTGAAGCTTTCTTT. The chain recombines TRBV30 with TRBJ1-1; no reliable D call. Germline loops: CDR1 GTSNPN, CDR2 SVGIG (reference sequence). CDR3 size: 12 residues. Trimming pared 5 bases from V and 1 base from J, leaving 8 bases between.

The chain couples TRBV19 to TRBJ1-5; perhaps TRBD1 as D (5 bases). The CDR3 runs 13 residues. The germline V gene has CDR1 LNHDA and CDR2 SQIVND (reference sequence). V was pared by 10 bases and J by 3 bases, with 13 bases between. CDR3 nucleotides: TGTGCCACTAAAGACAGAATCAATCAGCCCCAGCATTTT. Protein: CATKDRINQPQHF.

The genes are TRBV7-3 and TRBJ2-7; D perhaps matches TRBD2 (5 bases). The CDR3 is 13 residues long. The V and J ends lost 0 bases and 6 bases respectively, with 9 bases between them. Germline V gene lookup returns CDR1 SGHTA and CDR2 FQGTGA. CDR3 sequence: CASSLTRTSEQYF. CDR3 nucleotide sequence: TGTGCCAGCAGCTTAACCCGAACTAGCGAGCAGTACTTC.

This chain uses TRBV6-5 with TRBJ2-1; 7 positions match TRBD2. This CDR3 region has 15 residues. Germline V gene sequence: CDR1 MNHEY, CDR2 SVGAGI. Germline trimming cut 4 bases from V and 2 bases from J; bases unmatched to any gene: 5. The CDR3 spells CASSSDGGTYNEQFF. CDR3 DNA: TGTGCCAGCAGTTCCGACGGGGGGACCTACAATGAGCAGTTCTTC.

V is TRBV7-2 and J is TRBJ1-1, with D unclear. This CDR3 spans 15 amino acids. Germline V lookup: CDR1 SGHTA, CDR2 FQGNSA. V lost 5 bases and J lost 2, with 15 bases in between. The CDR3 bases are TGTGCCAGCAGCCCTGGGCCCAAACTAAACACTGAAGCTTTCTTT. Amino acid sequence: CASSPGPKLNTEAFF.

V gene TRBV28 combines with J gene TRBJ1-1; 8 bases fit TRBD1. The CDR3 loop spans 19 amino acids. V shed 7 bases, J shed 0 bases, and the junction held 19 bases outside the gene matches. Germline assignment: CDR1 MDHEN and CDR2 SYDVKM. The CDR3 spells CASTLGSGGIGSVNTEAFF. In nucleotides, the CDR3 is TGTGCCAGCACTCTGGGGTCAGGGGGCATCGGGTCGGTGAACACTGAAGCTTTCTTT.

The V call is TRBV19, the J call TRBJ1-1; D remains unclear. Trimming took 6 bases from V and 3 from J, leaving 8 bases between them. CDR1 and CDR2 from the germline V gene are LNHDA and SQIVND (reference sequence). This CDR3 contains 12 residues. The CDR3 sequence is CASSPRDTEAFF. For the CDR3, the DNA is TGTGCCAGTAGCCCAAGGGACACTGAAGCTTTCTTT.